The 22 T cell receptor beta chains presented below share a single source sample, sequenced in a study of cytomegalovirus exposure and HLA in healthy donors. The PCR was carried out with 60 Vbeta primers and 13 Jbeta primers. The method was immunoSEQ multiplex PCR; TCRdb's version includes in-frame clones alone and lacks a portion of them. The data show 150,000 or so clones, with roughly 68% seen just once and about 10% held by the top ten. Sequenced material: PBMCs. The receptor set was obtained from a man aged 25-40 years in good health and CMV-seropositive.

This clone turned up a few times. The chain joins TRBV30 to TRBJ2-7; D unresolved. The CDR3 consists of 11 residues. V was pared by 5 bases and J by 0 bases, with 5 bases between. CDR1 and CDR2 (germline): GTSNPN, SVGIG (reference sequence). The DNA for the CDR3 is TGTGCCTGGGAGCGCTCCTACGAGCAGTACTTC. It is translated as CAWERSYEQYF.

Concerning this clone: Mismatch with germline at one junction end may stem from a read error. The chain recombines TRBV7-9 with TRBJ2-4; the D gene is possibly TRBD2 (6 bases). Germline CDR1 reads SEHNR; CDR2 reads FQNEAQ (reference sequence). The length of the CDR3 is 14 residues. The CDR3 here is CASSLELAKNTQYF. For the CDR3, the DNA is TGTGCCAGCAGCTTAGAACTAGCCAAAAACACTCAGTACTTC. The entire variable domain, with the rest obtained from reference TRBV7-9 and TRBJ2-4, is as follows: DTGVSQNPRHKITKRGQNVTFRCDPISEHNRLYWYRQTLGQGPEFLTYFQNEAQLEKSRLLSDRFSAERPKGSFSTLEIQRTEQGDSAMYLCASSLELAKNTQYFGAGTRLSVL.

This clone was observed a handful of times. This chain uses TRBV6-1 with TRBJ2-1; 10 nucleotides agree with TRBD2. This CDR3 spans 15 amino acids. J was trimmed by 3 bases and V by 6 bases; bases with no gene match: 5. CDR1 MNHNS and CDR2 SASEGT come from the germline V gene. The CDR3 bases are TGTGCCAGCAGGCAAGCGGGAGGGAACTACAATGAGCAGTTCTTC. Translating it yields CASRQAGGNYNEQFF.

This chain joins TRBV6-5 and TRBJ2-1, with TRBD2 matching 11 bases. V was clipped by 5 bases and J by 10 bases; unmatched bases: 7. The CDR3 has 14 residues. Germline values: CDR1 MNHEY, CDR2 SVGAGI. CDR3 loop: CASSETSGSWEQFF. The CDR3 DNA reads TGTGCCAGCAGTGAAACTAGCGGGAGCTGGGAGCAGTTCTTC.

The rearrangement joins TRBV11-2 to TRBJ2-2, with 13 bases fitting TRBD2. The V gene's germline CDR1 is SGHAT and CDR2 FQNNGV. V was pared by 0 bases and J by 14 bases, with 9 bases of the junction left unmatched. This CDR3 has 16 residues. CDR3 protein: CASSLDPVTSGRFLFF. CDR3 in DNA: TGTGCCAGCAGCTTAGATCCCGTGACTAGCGGGAGGTTTCTGTTTTTT.

The V gene is TRBV6-1, the J gene TRBJ1-2; TRBD1 might be the D (5 bases). The CDR3 sequence is 14 residues long. The germline V gene has CDR1 MNHNS and CDR2 SASEGT. The V end was cut by 3 bases, the J end by 5 bases, with 13 bases between. CDR3 amino acids: CASSDDSLSYGYTF. In nucleotides, the CDR3 is TGTGCCAGCAGTGATGACAGTCTTTCATATGGCTACACCTTC.

This chain links TRBV6-1 with TRBJ2-1; 7 nucleotides line up with TRBD2. Per the germline V gene, CDR1 is MNHNS and CDR2 is SASEGT. This CDR3 is built from 19 residues. The V and J ends lost 1 base and 4 bases, in that order; junction bases with no gene match: 16. CDR3 DNA sequence: TGTGCCAGCAGTGAAGAGGTAGCGGGCAGACGGACGTTATACAATGAGCAGTTCTTC. It codes for CASSEEVAGRRTLYNEQFF.

V usage is TRBV7-6 and J usage is TRBJ2-5; 7 nucleotides align to TRBD1. CDR3 size: 16 residues. With 4 bases clipped from V and 5 bases from J, the junction kept 13 bases outside the gene matches. Germline V gene sequence: CDR1 SGHVS, CDR2 FNYEAQ. The CDR3 loop is CASSSYGQGVGETQYF. The CDR3 region has the DNA TGTGCCAGCAGCTCCTACGGGCAGGGGGTCGGGGAGACCCAGTACTTC.

In regard to this clone: Other DNA sequences within the sample encode an identical CDR3. The genes are TRBV5-1 and TRBJ2-3; 7 bases line up with TRBD1. The germline gives CDR1 SGHRS, CDR2 YFSETQ. The CDR3 is 14 residues long. The V and J ends lost 2 bases and 1 base, in that order; junction bases with no gene match: 1. The CDR3 here is CASSFGQGTDTQYF. The CDR3 DNA is TGCGCCAGCAGCTTTGGACAGGGCACAGATACGCAGTATTTT. Based on the CDR3 plus reference TRBV5-1 and TRBJ2-3, the full variable domain is KAGVTQTPRYLIKTRGQQVTLSCSPISGHRSVSWYQQTPGQGLQFLFEYFSETQRNKGNFPGRFSGRQFSNSRSEMNVSTLELGDSALYLCASSFGQGTDTQYFGPGTRLTVL.

The chain employs TRBV5-6 and TRBJ2-3, with TRBD1 matching over 9 bases. The germline V gene has CDR1 SGHDT and CDR2 YYEEEE. J gave up 1 base and V 5 bases, and 8 bases lay outside the gene matches. This CDR3 is built from 16 residues. The CDR3, as DNA: TGTGCCAGCAGTTATCGGACAGGGGCCGGCACAGATACGCAGTATTTT. Residues: CASSYRTGAGTDTQYF. Full variable domain (rest looked up from reference TRBV5-6 and TRBJ2-3): DAGVTQSPTHLIKTRGQQVTLRCSPKSGHDTVSWYQQALGQGPQFIFQYYEEEERQRGNFPDRFSGHQFPNYSSELNVNALLLGDSALYLCASSYRTGAGTDTQYFGPGTRLTVL.

In its sample, this clone was seen once. The V call is TRBV6-4, the J call TRBJ2-5; 7 bases line up with TRBD1. This CDR3 has 15 residues. Germline assignment: CDR1 MRHNA and CDR2 SNTAGT. V dropped 4 bases and J dropped 5; count of bases not matched to a gene: 10. The DNA for the CDR3 is TGTGCCAGCAGTGTCGGTGCAGGGGGTCGGGAGACCCAGTACTTC. Residues: CASSVGAGGRETQYF.

J is TRBJ2-2 and V is TRBV28, with D possibly matching TRBD1 (7 bases). There are 18 residues in the CDR3. Deletions cut 3 bases from V and 2 bases from J, with 19 bases between. CDR1 is MDHEN and CDR2 is SYDVKM in the germline V gene. This CDR3 is CASSLVEGAPINTGELFF. As DNA, the CDR3 is TGTGCCAGCAGTTTGGTGGAGGGGGCCCCCATAAACACCGGGGAGCTGTTTTTT.

This clone was counted a few times. The chain employs TRBV7-9 and TRBJ1-6; TRBD1 aligns across 10 bases. Per germline, CDR1 SEHNR and CDR2 FQNEAQ (reference sequence). CDR3 size: 14 residues. V dropped 4 bases and J dropped 8; count of bases not matched to a gene: 2. CDR3 loop: CASSSGTGDSPLHF. CDR3 sequence (DNA): TGTGCCAGCAGCTCCGGGACAGGGGATTCACCCCTCCACTTT.

The sample holds a few counts of this clone. The chain links TRBV9 to TRBJ1-2; TRBD1 agrees at 9 bases. The CDR3 spans 16 residues. V was clipped by 4 bases and J by 5 bases; unmatched bases: 12. In germline, CDR1 is SGDLS, CDR2 YYNGEE. This chain's CDR3 is CASSPGGQGRYYGYTF. CDR3 DNA: TGTGCCAGCAGCCCGGGAGGACAGGGGCGATATTATGGCTACACCTTC.

The V and J genes are TRBV6-1 and TRBJ1-2, with TRBD1 matching over 7 bases. The junction had 7 bases not matched to a gene; V was cut back by 0 bases and J by 0 bases. The length of the CDR3 is 17 residues. Germline CDR1 reads MNHNS; CDR2 reads SASEGT. The CDR3 DNA reads TGTGCCAGCAGTGAAGCGGGAACAGGGGAAACTAACTATGGCTACACCTTC. It translates to CASSEAGTGETNYGYTF.

The V gene is TRBV7-8, the J gene TRBJ2-7; D gene ambiguous. The CDR3 spans 14 residues. Per germline, CDR1 SGHVS and CDR2 FQNEAQ. The germline V and J ends were trimmed by 1 base and 2 bases, with 9 bases remaining between them. The CDR3 protein is CASSLGGFTYEQYF. CDR3 DNA sequence: TGTGCCAGCAGCTTAGGTGGCTTTACCTACGAGCAGTACTTC.

This sequence joins TRBV5-6 and TRBJ1-6; D might be TRBD1 (6 bases). The length of the CDR3 is 14 residues. V lost 0 bases and J lost 8, with 9 bases in between. Germline CDR1 SGHDT, CDR2 YYEEEE. The CDR3 sequence is CASSLGQVDSPLHF. In DNA, the CDR3 is TGTGCCAGCAGCTTGGGACAGGTGGATTCACCCCTCCACTTT.

J is TRBJ2-7 and V is TRBV9; 10 bases agree with TRBD1. Germline loops: CDR1 SGDLS, CDR2 YYNGEE. The CDR3 totals 15 residues. Losses at the gene ends were 4 bases for V and 6 bases for J; bases not matched to a gene: 10. The CDR3 here is CASSSSGQGYGEQYF. The CDR3 nucleotides are TGTGCCAGCAGCTCTTCGGGACAGGGGTACGGCGAGCAGTACTTC.

The count of this clone is one. This sequence joins TRBV19 and TRBJ2-7; maybe TRBD1 (6 bases). Germline CDR1 and CDR2: LNHDA and SQIVND (reference sequence). This CDR3 is built from 12 residues. V shed 6 bases and J shed 4 bases, with 10 bases lying between them. CDR3 sequence: CASSGTGYEQYF. CDR3 sequence (DNA): TGTGCCAGTAGCGGAACAGGGTACGAGCAGTACTTC.

This clone was detected a few times. This chain uses TRBV6-5 with TRBJ1-1; the D gene is possibly TRBD1 (5 bases). Germline loops: CDR1 MNHEY, CDR2 SVGAGI. CDR3 size: 11 residues. Trimming removed 0 bases from V and 10 bases from J, with 6 bases in between. This chain's CDR3 is CASSYSGGAFF. The CDR3 nucleotides are TGTGCCAGCAGTTACTCCGGGGGAGCTTTCTTT.

The chain employs TRBV5-1 and TRBJ1-1; the D gene is possibly TRBD1 (5 bases). The germline V gene has CDR1 SGHRS and CDR2 YFSETQ. V was cut by 0 bases and J by 6 bases, with 15 bases left in between. The CDR3 has 15 amino acids. CDR3 sequence: CASSLDGREAAEAFF. CDR3 nucleotide sequence: TGCGCCAGCAGCTTGGACGGCAGGGAAGCCGCTGAAGCTTTCTTT.

V and J are TRBV4-1 and TRBJ2-3; 7 bases line up with TRBD2. Germline trimming cut 0 bases from V and 2 bases from J; bases unmatched to any gene: 8. CDR3 size: 17 residues. CDR1 and CDR2 (germline): MGHRA, YSYEKL. CDR3: CASSQEYNLAATDTQYF. The CDR3 DNA reads as TGCGCCAGCAGCCAAGAATATAACCTAGCGGCCACAGATACGCAGTATTTT.